A selection of T cell receptor beta chains follows, all from one sample in a study of shared clonotypes between healthy human individuals. Sequenced by immunoSEQ multiplex PCR; TCRdb stores in-frame clones only, minus some. Among some 1,900,000 clones listed, about 94% were seen once. Sample: naive CD8+ T cells sorted from blood. The receptors come from a man between 18 and 29 years old in good health. Each CDR3 is given with its conserved first and last residue. A D gene is named only where the DNA matches it firmly. A row's size may be missing; if present it is once, few, many or a size class.

V	size	J	D	DNA	CDR3
TRBV19	NA	TRBJ2-7	NA	TGTGCCAGTAGTATCGGGACATCTTCCTACGAGCAGTACTTC	CASSIGTSSYEQYF
TRBV27	NA	TRBJ2-6	NA	TGTGCCAGCAGTTTGGATGGGCCCGCTGGGGCCAACGTCCTGACTTTC	CASSLDGPAGANVLTF
TRBV4-2	NA	TRBJ2-1	NA	TGTGCCAGCAGCCCCTGGGTCGATAGCTCCTACAATGAGCAGTTCTTC	CASSPWVDSSYNEQFF
TRBV13	few	TRBJ1-1	NA	TGTGCCAGCAGCTTATCAGGTGAAGCTTTCTTT	CASSLSGEAFF
TRBV25-1	NA	TRBJ1-6	TRBD1	TGTGCCAGCAGCAATTTCGGACAGGGCTCACCCCTCCACTTT	CASSNFGQGSPLHF
TRBV4-3	NA	TRBJ1-4	NA	TGCGCCAGCAGCCAAACTCTCTTGGAGGGAAATGAAAAACTGTTTTTT	CASSQTLLEGNEKLFF
TRBV10-1	NA	TRBJ2-1	NA	TGCGCCAGCAGTGGACCGGGGACCTACAATGAGCAGTTCTTC	CASSGPGTYNEQFF
TRBV21-1	NA	TRBJ1-6	NA	TGTGCCAGCAGCTACTACTCCTATAATTCACCCCTCCACTTT	CASSYYSYNSPLHF
TRBV9	NA	TRBJ2-3	TRBD1	TGTGCCAGCAGCGTAGCTTTCGGCAGGGGGCCGGCAGATACGCAGTATTTT	CASSVAFGRGPADTQYF
TRBV27	once	TRBJ2-2	NA	TGTGCCAGCAGTTCCCTCACGAGCCGGTTCACCGGGGAGCTGTTTTTT	CASSSLTSRFTGELFF
TRBV11-2	NA	TRBJ2-2	TRBD1	TGTGCCAGCAGCCAATGGACAGGGGGCGAGGACGGGGAGCTGTTTTTT	CASSQWTGGEDGELFF
TRBV5-1	NA	TRBJ1-1	TRBD1	TGCGCCAGCAGCCCTTGGACAGGAGGGAACACTGAAGCTTTCTTT	CASSPWTGGNTEAFF
TRBV4-1	NA	TRBJ2-5	NA	TGCGCCAGCAGCCATCCCAAGGGGGGGGCCCAAGAGACCCAGTACTTC	CASSHPKGGAQETQYF
TRBV6-5	NA	TRBJ2-3	TRBD2	TGTGCCACCCTGGCTATAGCGGGAGAGTCAGATACGCAGTATTTT	CATLAIAGESDTQYF
TRBV4-2	NA	TRBJ2-3	NA	TGTGCCAGCAGCCCGCTCGGGGATAGCACAGATACGCAGTATTTT	CASSPLGDSTDTQYF
TRBV19	NA	TRBJ2-5	TRBD1	TGTGCCAGTAGTATACGAGGGACAGGGGATCAAGAGACCCAGTACTTC	CASSIRGTGDQETQYF
TRBV28	NA	TRBJ1-2	NA	TGTGCCAGCAGTTTATCCAGAAGTCTCTATGGCTACACCTTC	CASSLSRSLYGYTF
TRBV4-3	NA	TRBJ2-2	TRBD2	TGCGCCAGCAGCCAAGATATGCGGGAGGGGGACACCGGGGAGCTGTTTTTT	CASSQDMREGDTGELFF
TRBV4-1	NA	TRBJ1-2	TRBD1	TGCGCCAGCAGCCAAGGCCGGGACAGGGACTTCTATGGCTACACCTTC	CASSQGRDRDFYGYTF
TRBV27	NA	TRBJ2-7	NA	TGTGCCAGCAGTTGGAAAGGGCTCTCCTACGAGCAGTACTTC	CASSWKGLSYEQYF
TRBV11-2	once	TRBJ2-7	TRBD1	TGTGCCAGCAGCTTCGGACAGGGGAGAACCTACGAGCAGTACTTC	CASSFGQGRTYEQYF
TRBV29-1	NA	TRBJ1-2	NA	TGCAGCGTTGAGGGACCGAGCTATGGCTACACCTTC	CSVEGPSYGYTF
TRBV6-5	NA	TRBJ2-7	NA	TGTGCCAGCGGTATCTCCTACGAGCAGTACTTC	CASGISYEQYF
TRBV30	NA	TRBJ2-5	NA	TGTGCCTGGAGTGTACACCCAGGGGGGGAGACCCAGTACTTC	CAWSVHPGGETQYF
TRBV18	NA	TRBJ2-2	NA	TGTGCCAGCCTTACGGAGGACACCGGGGAGCTGTTTTTT	CASLTEDTGELFF
TRBV27	NA	TRBJ2-2	TRBD2	TGTGCCAGCAGTTTAGCCGGACTAGGATCCGGGGAGCTGTTTTTT	CASSLAGLGSGELFF
TRBV6-1	NA	TRBJ2-3	NA	TGTGCCAGCAGTGAATGGCCCCCCACAGATACGCAGTATTTT	CASSEWPPTDTQYF
TRBV27	NA	TRBJ2-1	TRBD2	TGTGCCAGCAGACTAGCGGGGGGCCCCATGGAGCAGTTCTTC	CASRLAGGPMEQFF
TRBV13	NA	TRBJ2-7	TRBD2	TGTGCCAGCAGCCAGAGCGGGCGGGGGGGCGACGAGCAGTACTTC	CASSQSGRGGDEQYF
TRBV2	once	TRBJ2-3	TRBD2	TGTGCCAGCAGGGAAATAGCGTTGTGGGGGGGAGATACGCAGTATTTT	CASREIALWGGDTQYF
TRBV13	NA	TRBJ2-2	TRBD2	TGTGCCAGCAGCCGACTAGCGGGAGGTGACGGGGAGCTGTTTTTT	CASSRLAGGDGELFF
TRBV9	NA	TRBJ2-1	NA	TGTGCCAGCAGCGACCCTCAGGGCCCCAACAATGAGCAGTTCTTC	CASSDPQGPNNEQFF
TRBV15	NA	TRBJ2-3	TRBD1	TGTGCCACCAGCAGGGGACAGGGGGGCGCAGATACGCAGTATTTT	CATSRGQGGADTQYF
TRBV5-4	NA	TRBJ2-1	TRBD2	TGTGCCAGCAGCTATCTAGCGGGAGGGCTTAATGAGCAGTTCTTC	CASSYLAGGLNEQFF
TRBV4-3	NA	TRBJ1-2	TRBD1	TGCGCCAGCAGCCATCTCGGACAGGAGATTGCCTATGGCTACACCTTC	CASSHLGQEIAYGYTF
TRBV5-1	NA	TRBJ1-1	NA	TGCGCCAGCAGCCACCGGGGGGGCCCTACTGAAGCTTTCTTT	CASSHRGGPTEAFF
TRBV13	NA	TRBJ2-2	NA	TGTGCCAGCAGCCACTGGGGGGACTCGAACACCGGGGAGCTGTTTTTT	CASSHWGDSNTGELFF
TRBV15	NA	TRBJ1-2	TRBD1	TGTGCCACCAGCAGAGACTGGACAGGGGGTAGTTATGGCTACACCTTC	CATSRDWTGGSYGYTF
TRBV7-9	NA	TRBJ2-7	NA	TGTGCCAGCAGCCGCGCGGGGGAGCAGTACTTC	CASSRAGEQYF
TRBV6-5	NA	TRBJ2-1	TRBD2	TGTGCCAGCAGTTACTCAAGCGGGGGCACCTACAATGAGCAGTTCTTC	CASSYSSGGTYNEQFF
TRBV18	NA	TRBJ1-2	TRBD1	TGTGCCAGCTCACCCTGGGACAGTCGCTTCTATGGCTACACCTTC	CASSPWDSRFYGYTF
TRBV10-3	NA	TRBJ2-7	NA	TGTGCCACAGGGGGGCTCGAGCAGTACTTC	CATGGLEQYF
TRBV27	NA	TRBJ2-7	TRBD2	TGTGCCAGCAGCCTAACGGGACTAGGCTCCTACGAGCAGTACTTC	CASSLTGLGSYEQYF
TRBV7-8	NA	TRBJ2-5	TRBD1	TGTGCCAGCAGCACCGGGACAGGGGGCACTTTGACAGGTTGGAAGACCCAGTACTTC	CASSTGTGGTLTGWKTQYF
TRBV30	NA	TRBJ2-2	TRBD2	TGTGCCTGGAGTGAACTAGCGGAGGCGAACACCGGGGAGCTGTTTTTT	CAWSELAEANTGELFF
TRBV10-3	NA	TRBJ2-7	NA	TGTGCCATCAGTGCGGACAGCCACGAGCAGTACTTC	CAISADSHEQYF
TRBV9	NA	TRBJ2-6	NA	TGTGCCAGCAGCGTAGTGGGATTTGGGGCCAACGTCCTGACTTTC	CASSVVGFGANVLTF
TRBV4-1	NA	TRBJ1-2	NA	TGCGCCAGCAGCCTCCTGGAGGGCGATTATGGCTACACCTTC	CASSLLEGDYGYTF
TRBV5-7	NA	TRBJ2-1	NA	TGTGCCAGCAGCTTGCTCGTTTTACTCGAGAAGTGGGGCTACAATGAGCAGTTCTTC	CASSLLVLLEKWGYNEQFF
TRBV7-8	NA	TRBJ1-6	TRBD1	TGTGCCAGCAGCTCGGCGGAGGGGGCGGATGGTTCACCCCTCCACTTT	CASSSAEGADGSPLHF
TRBV27	NA	TRBJ2-2	NA	TGTGCCAGCAGTCTGCCCTACTCAGGGGGAGGGTTGTTTTTT	CASSLPYSGGGLFF
TRBV7-9	NA	TRBJ2-7	NA	TGTGCCAGCAGCTTAAACAGCTTC	CASSLNSF
TRBV2	NA	TRBJ1-3	NA	TGTGCCAGCCGAGTGGGAAGGGGCCCTGGAAACACCATATATTTT	CASRVGRGPGNTIYF
TRBV11-3	NA	TRBJ2-2	NA	TGTGCCAGCAGCAGAGGGACCGGGGAGCTGTTTTTT	CASSRGTGELFF
TRBV5-6	NA	TRBJ2-7	NA	TGTGCCAGCAACGTTTTCCGGGACGTCACCTACGAGCAGTACTTC	CASNVFRDVTYEQYF
TRBV6-1	NA	TRBJ1-3	NA	TGTGCCAGCAGTGAAGGGGGGGGTGGAAACACCATATATTTT	CASSEGGGGNTIYF
TRBV27	NA	TRBJ1-2	TRBD1	TGTGCCAGCAGCCCTACAGGGGCCAACTATGGCTACACCTTC	CASSPTGANYGYTF
TRBV21-1	NA	TRBJ1-5	NA	TGTGCCAGCAGCAAAGTCAAGGGGAGAGGCAATCAGCCCCAGCATTTT	CASSKVKGRGNQPQHF
TRBV27	NA	TRBJ1-4	TRBD1	TGTGCCAGCAGTTTATATCAGGGGGGAGAAAAACTGTTTTTT	CASSLYQGGEKLFF